A single sample gave rise to the 25 T cell receptor beta chains below, sequenced in a study of shared clonotypes between healthy human individuals. Generated by immunoSEQ multiplex PCR, the TCRdb table keeps only in-frame clones and is missing some. Of 2 million to 2.5 million clones in the sample, about nine tenths were seen once. The source material was naive CD4+ T cells from PBMCs. The subset was: CD45RA+ positively selected. These TCRs come from a young man in good health. Some clones in this sample may be carry-over from other donors' samples.

This clone has a single count. CDR3 sequence (DNA): TGTGCCAGCAGCGCCTCCCATGAATACCTTTACGAGCAGTACTTC. Protein: CASSASHEYLYEQYF. The V gene is TRBV9, the J gene TRBJ2-7; D gene ambiguous. The CDR3 extends over 15 amino acids. V was cut by 3 bases and J by 4 bases, with 17 bases left in between. From germline, CDR1 is SGDLS and CDR2 YYNGEE.

The chain carries TRBV30 and TRBJ2-1, with 10 bases identical to TRBD2. After removal of 5 bases from V and 0 bases from J, the junction contained 10 bases not matched to a gene. The V gene's germline CDR1 is GTSNPN and CDR2 SVGIG (reference sequence). CDR3 length: 17 residues. CDR3 DNA sequence: TGTGCCTGGCGTTTTCTAGCGGGAGCGAGCTCCTACAATGAGCAGTTCTTC. Protein product: CAWRFLAGASSYNEQFF.

The chain has TRBV10-3 and TRBJ2-7; D possibly uses TRBD1 or TRBD2 (5 bases each). Germline CDR1 reads ENHRY; CDR2 reads SYGVKD. The germline V and J ends were trimmed by 2 bases and 3 bases, with 8 bases remaining between them. The CDR3 is made up of 13 amino acids. CDR3 in DNA: TGTGCCATCAGTGAGGGGGGATACTACGAGCAGTACTTC. Translation gives CAISEGGYYEQYF.

The gene calls are TRBV7-2 and TRBJ2-1; 7 bases line up with TRBD2. With 6 bases clipped from V and 2 bases from J, the junction kept 16 bases outside the gene matches. The CDR3 length is 18 residues. CDR1 SGHTA and CDR2 FQGNSA come from the germline V gene. In nucleotides, the CDR3 is TGTGCCAGCAGTCGCCCTTCTAGCGGCAGCCCCACCTACAATGAGCAGTTCTTC. Its protein product is CASSRPSSGSPTYNEQFF.

This chain links TRBV11-3 with TRBJ2-5; TRBD1 might be the D (5 bases). V was trimmed by 1 base and J by 0 bases, leaving 18 bases between them. The CDR3 consists of 18 residues. CDR1 is SGHNT, CDR2 YENEEA, per germline. The CDR3 region has the DNA TGTGCCAGCAGCTTAGGCCTCCAGACAGAAAACTACCAAGAGACCCAGTACTTC. Its translation: CASSLGLQTENYQETQYF.

This clone was seen just once. V and J are TRBV28 and TRBJ1-1, with 7 bases that match TRBD1. Per germline, CDR1 MDHEN and CDR2 SYDVKM. The CDR3 length is 14 residues. After removal of 3 bases from V and 3 bases from J, the junction contained 4 bases not matched to a gene. The CDR3 region has the DNA TGTGCCAGCAGTTTTTTCGACAGGGACACTGAAGCTTTCTTT. It specifies CASSFFDRDTEAFF. The entire variable domain, with the rest obtained from reference TRBV28 and TRBJ1-1, is as follows: DVKVTQSSRYLVKRTGEKVFLECVQDMDHENMFWYRQDPGLGLRLIYFSYDVKMKEKGDIPEGYSVSREKKERFSLILESASTNQTSMYLCASSFFDRDTEAFFGQGTRLTVV.

This chain connects TRBV11-2 to TRBJ1-1, with D uncertain. The germline V gene has CDR1 SGHAT and CDR2 FQNNGV. V lost 3 bases and J 7 bases, leaving 12 bases between the germline ends. The CDR3 runs 13 residues. CDR3 DNA: TGTGCCAGCAGCTTTGAGAAGGCTAATGAAGCTTTCTTT. Its translation is CASSFEKANEAFF. The variable domain in full, completed from reference TRBV11-2 and TRBJ1-1, reads EAGVAQSPRYKIIEKRQSVAFWCNPISGHATLYWYQQILGQGPKLLIQFQNNGVVDDSQLPKDRFSAERLKGVDSTLKIQPAKLEDSAVYLCASSFEKANEAFFGQGTRLTVV.

In regard to this clone: The same CDR3 is also encoded by other DNA sequences in this sample. The V call is TRBV28, the J call TRBJ2-7, with D hard to call. The V gene lost 2 bases and the J gene lost 6 bases, with 11 bases spanning the gap. Germline CDR1 and CDR2: MDHEN and SYDVKM. The CDR3 is 13 residues long. The CDR3 reads CASSLEVPSEQYF. The CDR3 coding sequence is TGTGCCAGCAGTTTAGAGGTTCCCTCCGAGCAGTACTTC.

The chain employs TRBV6-1 and TRBJ2-7, with 7 bases fitting TRBD2. V shed 2 bases, J shed 6 bases, and the junction held 7 bases outside the gene matches. Germline V gives CDR1 MNHNS, CDR2 SASEGT. CDR3 size: 14 residues. The CDR3 DNA reads TGTGCCAGCAGTGAAAAGGGGAGGGTAGGCGAGCAGTACTTC. Translating gives CASSEKGRVGEQYF.

This rearrangement joins TRBV28 to TRBJ2-1; perhaps TRBD2 as D (6 bases). The CDR3 spans 15 residues. Per the germline V gene, CDR1 is MDHEN and CDR2 is SYDVKM. Between the trimmed V and J ends, which lost 3 bases and 3 bases, there was a span of 12 bases. The CDR3 DNA reads as TGTGCCAGCAGTTTCCCCGGGAGAGACTACAATGAGCAGTTCTTC. Its protein is CASSFPGRDYNEQFF.

CDR3 sequence reads: CASSLTSGYTDTQYF. Written as DNA, the CDR3 is TGTGCCAGCAGTTTGACTAGCGGATACACAGATACGCAGTATTTT. The genes are TRBV27 and TRBJ2-3; 9 nucleotides agree with TRBD2. This CDR3 region has 15 residues. The germline CDR1 and CDR2 sequences are MNHEY and SMNVEV (reference sequence). J gave up 2 bases and V 3 bases, and 3 bases lay outside the gene matches.

This clone was seen more than once but under ten times. The V gene is TRBV20-1, the J gene TRBJ1-4; D is uncertain. Trimming removed 5 bases at V and 6 bases at J, with 7 bases between. The germline gives CDR1 DFQATT, CDR2 SNEGSKA (reference sequence). CDR3 length: 11 amino acids. DNA for the CDR3: TGCAGTGCTGCCTCAGATGAAAAACTGTTTTTT. This encodes CSAASDEKLFF.

This CDR3 reads CASRAGVVATEAFF. The CDR3 DNA reads TGTGCCAGCAGGGCCGGGGTTGTCGCCACTGAAGCTTTCTTT. The chain links TRBV6-5 to TRBJ1-1, with D hard to call. The germline V gene has CDR1 MNHEY and CDR2 SVGAGI. V was cut by 6 bases and J by 4 bases, with 15 bases left in between. The CDR3 contains 14 residues.

This clone was recorded only once. The junction differs from germline at one of its ends, possibly a read error. The chain carries TRBV25-1 and TRBJ2-1, with no clear D. The germline CDR1 and CDR2 sequences are MGHDK and SYGVNS. This CDR3 has 13 residues. CDR3: CASSDFNRASTIF. CDR3 DNA sequence: TGTGCCAGCAGTGATTTTAATAGGGCAAGTACTATCTTC.

The chain has TRBV19 and TRBJ2-1, with D hard to call. The CDR3 totals 15 residues. The V gene lost 5 bases and the J gene lost 1 base, with 12 bases spanning the gap. CDR1 is LNHDA and CDR2 is SQIVND in the germline V gene (reference sequence). The CDR3 DNA reads as TGTGCCAGTAGTCGGGCGTCTATTTCCTACAATGAGCAGTTCTTC. Translated, it gives CASSRASISYNEQFF.

The chain uses TRBV2 and TRBJ2-3, with 8 bases matching TRBD2. V gave up 6 bases and J gave up 0 bases; unmatched junction bases: 5. This CDR3 comprises 15 residues. CDR1 is SNHLY, CDR2 FYNNEI, per germline. This CDR3 reads CASRNSGISTDTQYF. The DNA of the CDR3 is TGTGCCAGCAGAAATAGCGGGATTAGCACAGATACGCAGTATTTT. Drawing the rest from reference TRBV2 and TRBJ2-3, the complete variable domain is EPEVTQTPSHQVTQMGQEVILRCVPISNHLYFYWYRQILGQKVEFLVSFYNNEISEKSEIFDDQFSVERPDGSNFTLKIRSTKLEDSAMYFCASRNSGISTDTQYFGPGTRLTVL.

The genes are TRBV27 and TRBJ1-3; D is possibly TRBD1 (6 bases). With 5 bases removed from V and 4 bases from J, the gap between germline ends came to 24 bases. Germline lookup yields CDR1 MNHEY and CDR2 SMNVEV (reference sequence). This CDR3 comprises 18 residues. CDR3 protein: CASSPAGIRQVGGNTIYF. CDR3 bases: TGTGCCAGCAGTCCAGCTGGGATAAGACAGGTCGGGGGAAACACCATATATTTT.

This clone was seen only once. V is TRBV10-3 and J is TRBJ2-3; D might be TRBD2 (6 bases). CDR3 length equals 16 residues. The V gene's germline CDR1 is ENHRY and CDR2 SYGVKD. V lost 4 bases, J lost 0 bases, and 14 bases lay in between. CDR3 nucleotide sequence: TGTGCCATCAGTGTTGGTGGGAGGTTCAGCACAGATACGCAGTATTTT. This encodes CAISVGGRFSTDTQYF.

V is TRBV5-1 and J is TRBJ1-2; possible D gene TRBD1, 6 bases. Trimming took 4 bases from V and 4 from J, leaving 14 bases between them. The CDR3 loop spans 14 amino acids. Germline loops: CDR1 SGHRS, CDR2 YFSETQ. CDR3 in amino acids: CASSPKQGGYGYTF. In DNA, the CDR3 is TGCGCCAGCAGCCCAAAACAGGGAGGCTATGGCTACACCTTC.

Here the CDR3 reads CASSFNQGEGLTGELFF. CDR3 nucleotides: TGTGCCAGCAGTTTCAACCAGGGGGAAGGATTGACCGGGGAGCTGTTTTTT. This rearrangement joins TRBV27 to TRBJ2-2; 7 bases match TRBD1. With 3 bases clipped from V and 5 bases from J, the junction kept 12 bases outside the gene matches. CDR1 and CDR2 (germline): MNHEY, SMNVEV (reference sequence). The CDR3 sequence is 17 residues long.

This chain uses TRBV4-1 with TRBJ1-2; no definite D call. V was cut by 1 base and J by 4 bases, with 10 bases left in between. Germline V gene sequence: CDR1 MGHRA, CDR2 YSYEKL. The CDR3 loop spans 14 amino acids. The CDR3 here is CASSQVGLGYGYTF. The CDR3 DNA sequence: TGCGCCAGCAGCCAAGTAGGGCTGGGCTATGGCTACACCTTC.

As regards this clone: Other nucleotide sequences in the sample specify the same CDR3. This CDR3 reads CASSPTGVQETQYF. The CDR3, as DNA: TGTGCCAGCTCACCGACAGGAGTCCAAGAGACCCAGTACTTC. The J gene is TRBJ2-5, the V gene TRBV18, with a weak D call TRBD1 (6 bases). This CDR3 contains 14 residues. Germline V gives CDR1 KGHSH, CDR2 LQKENI. The ends were cut back, 3 bases at V and 1 base at J, with 9 bases in the middle. Using reference TRBV18 and TRBJ2-5 for the parts outside the CDR3, the full variable domain is NAGVMQNPRHLVRRRGQEARLRCSPMKGHSHVYWYRQLPEEGLKFMVYLQKENIIDESGMPKERFSAEFPKEGPSILRIQQVVRGDSAAYFCASSPTGVQETQYFGPGTRLLVL.

The chain is built from TRBV11-2 and TRBJ2-4; 11 nucleotides line up with TRBD2. The ends lost 3 bases at V and 5 bases at J; junction bases unmatched: 15. Per germline, CDR1 SGHAT and CDR2 FQNNGV. There are 19 residues in the CDR3. The CDR3 nucleotides are TGTGCCAGCAGCTTGTTTAGACTAGCGGGAAAGGAGGGGGAAAACATTCAGTACTTC. Its protein product is CASSLFRLAGKEGENIQYF.

V and J are TRBV19 and TRBJ1-1; 8 bases line up with TRBD1. J gave up 13 bases and V 4 bases, and 14 bases lay outside the gene matches. The CDR3 has 14 residues. CDR1 and CDR2 from the germline V gene are LNHDA and SQIVND (reference sequence). This CDR3 is CASSNQGAGTEVFF. The CDR3 DNA reads TGTGCCAGTAGTAACCAGGGGGCTGGCACTGAGGTTTTCTTT.

The chain carries TRBV5-4 and TRBJ2-7; 10 nucleotides agree with TRBD2. CDR3 length equals 15 residues. With 1 base clipped from V and 6 bases from J, the junction kept 7 bases outside the gene matches. The germline CDR1 and CDR2 sequences are SGHNT and YYREEE (reference sequence). CDR3 sequence: CASSLILAGVGEQYF. CDR3 DNA: TGTGCCAGCAGCTTGATCCTAGCGGGAGTAGGCGAGCAGTACTTC.